This T cell receptor (beta chain) appears in the sequencing data of a study of cytomegalovirus exposure and HLA in healthy donors. Across the study: The roughly 660 first-cohort repertoires shared a platform with the 130 or so validation repertoires, as reported in a later analysis. The study's findings and limits: Researchers counted approximately 160 TCR beta chains as cytomegalovirus-associated.

Germline V gene lookup returns CDR1 MGHRA and CDR2 YSYEKL. The V segment lost 0 bases and the J segment 3 bases; nucleotides outside the gene matches: 4. The CDR3 has 15 amino acids. The repertoire was sequenced with immunoSEQ multiplex PCR; TCRdb's copy has only in-frame clones and lacks some. The repertoire includes roughly 50,000 clones, 75% to 95% of them detected once, and about 2.9% sits in the top ten. As for this clone: Its specificity is not known.

Specimen: PBMCs. The rearrangement uses TRBV4-1 and TRBJ1-1; 7 bases align to TRBD1. The source of this sequence is a man in his late teens or twenties in good health and CMV-seronegative. The CDR3 reads CASSQDTTGYTEAFF. The DNA of the CDR3 is TGCGCCAGCAGCCAAGATACGACAGGGTACACTGAAGCTTTCTTT.